This T cell receptor (beta chain) appears in the sequencing data of a study of long-term antiretroviral therapy in people with HIV. The study's findings and limits: Blood in the study was drawn between the mid-2000s and the late 2010s, possibly under older ART regimens, which may be less effective than current ones. Compared with controls, HIV repertoires showed narrower CDR3 length ranges.

This was the immunoSEQ v3.0 assay at survey level. Generated by immunoSEQ multiplex PCR, the TCRdb table keeps only in-frame clones and is missing some. The sample carries around 28,000 clones, approximately 90% recorded once. From each donor, at least one pre-ART PBMC sample and at least two post-ART PBMC samples were obtained. Regarding this clone: The target antigen is unknown.

The source of this sequence is a man between 18 and 35 years old with HIV. The material was unsorted PBMCs, obtained 3.1 years after starting antiretroviral therapy.

The CDR3 reads CASSLDGVTEAFF. In DNA form, the CDR3 reads TGTGCCAGCAGCTTAGACGGTGTTACTGAAGCTTTCTTT. V and J are TRBV7-2 and TRBJ1-1; D unclear. Germline V gene lookup returns CDR1 SGHTA and CDR2 FQGNSA. The ends were cut back, 1 base at V and 5 bases at J, with 8 bases in the middle. CDR3 length: 13 amino acids.